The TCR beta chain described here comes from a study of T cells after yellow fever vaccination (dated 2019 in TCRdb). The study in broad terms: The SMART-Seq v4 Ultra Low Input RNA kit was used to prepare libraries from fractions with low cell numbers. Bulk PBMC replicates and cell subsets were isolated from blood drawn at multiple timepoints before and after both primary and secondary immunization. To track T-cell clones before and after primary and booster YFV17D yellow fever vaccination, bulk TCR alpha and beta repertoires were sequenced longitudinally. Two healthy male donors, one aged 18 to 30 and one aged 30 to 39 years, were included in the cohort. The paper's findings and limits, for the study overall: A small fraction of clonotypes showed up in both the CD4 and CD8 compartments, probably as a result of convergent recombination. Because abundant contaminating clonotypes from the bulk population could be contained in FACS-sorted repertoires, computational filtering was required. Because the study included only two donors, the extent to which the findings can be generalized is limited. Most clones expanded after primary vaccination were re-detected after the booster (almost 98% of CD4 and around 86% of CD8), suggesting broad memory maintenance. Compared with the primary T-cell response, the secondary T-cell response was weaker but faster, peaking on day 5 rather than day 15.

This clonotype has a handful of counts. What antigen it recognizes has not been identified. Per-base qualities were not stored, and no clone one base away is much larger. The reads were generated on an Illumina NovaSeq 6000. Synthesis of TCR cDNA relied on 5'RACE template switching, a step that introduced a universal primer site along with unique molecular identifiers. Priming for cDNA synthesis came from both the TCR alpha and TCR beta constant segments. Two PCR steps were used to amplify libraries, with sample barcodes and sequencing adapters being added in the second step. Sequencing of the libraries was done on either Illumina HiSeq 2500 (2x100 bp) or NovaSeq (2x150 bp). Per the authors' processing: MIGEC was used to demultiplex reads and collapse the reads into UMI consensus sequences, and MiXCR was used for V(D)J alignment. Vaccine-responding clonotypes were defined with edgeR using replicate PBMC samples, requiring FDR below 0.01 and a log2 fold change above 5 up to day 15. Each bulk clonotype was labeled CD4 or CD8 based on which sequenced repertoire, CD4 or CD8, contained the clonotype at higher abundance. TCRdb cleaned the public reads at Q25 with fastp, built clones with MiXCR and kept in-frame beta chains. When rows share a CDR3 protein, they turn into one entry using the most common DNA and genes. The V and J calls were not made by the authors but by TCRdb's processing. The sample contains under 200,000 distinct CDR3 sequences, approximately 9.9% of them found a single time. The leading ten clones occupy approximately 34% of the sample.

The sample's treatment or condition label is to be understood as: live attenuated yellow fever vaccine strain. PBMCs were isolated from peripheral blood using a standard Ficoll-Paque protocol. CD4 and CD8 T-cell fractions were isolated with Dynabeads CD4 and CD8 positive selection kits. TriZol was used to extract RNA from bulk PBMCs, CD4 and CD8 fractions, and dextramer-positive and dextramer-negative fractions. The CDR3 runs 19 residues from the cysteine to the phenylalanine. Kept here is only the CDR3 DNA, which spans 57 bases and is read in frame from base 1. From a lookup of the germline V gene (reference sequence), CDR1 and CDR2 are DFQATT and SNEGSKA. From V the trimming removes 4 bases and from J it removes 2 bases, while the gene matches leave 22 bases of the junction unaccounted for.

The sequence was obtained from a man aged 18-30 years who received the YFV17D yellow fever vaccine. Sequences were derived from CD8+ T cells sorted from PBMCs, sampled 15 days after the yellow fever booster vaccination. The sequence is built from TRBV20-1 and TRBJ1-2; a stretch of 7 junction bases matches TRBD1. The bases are TGCAGTGCTAAGCCCCATGGGACAGCCCCGAAGACCCCCAACTATGGCTACACCTTC. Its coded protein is CSAKPHGTAPKTPNYGYTF.